The 20 T cell receptor beta chains below were found in one sample sequenced in a study of T cell responses to AZD1222 COVID-19 vaccine. The protocol was immunoSEQ multiplex PCR, while the TCRdb copy is restricted to in-frame clones and leaves out a portion. There are 65,000 to 100,000 clones in the sample; more than 70% occur only once, and 6.9% lies in the top ten. The sequenced sample was peripheral blood, obtained 28 days after the second AZD1222 dose. Receptors were obtained from an adult who received the AZD1222 COVID-19 vaccine.

The rearrangement links TRBV28 to TRBJ2-4; TRBD1 aligns across 10 bases. Germline V gene data show CDR1 as MDHEN and CDR2 as SYDVKM. The junction had 14 bases not matched to a gene; V was cut back by 5 bases and J by 1 base. This CDR3 contains 19 residues. Here the CDR3 DNA reads TGTGCCAGCAGTCTTTTTAGAGGGACAGGGGCGCGGGCCAAAAACATTCAGTACTTC. This gives the protein CASSLFRGTGARAKNIQYF.

This rearrangement joins TRBV2 to TRBJ2-7; a possible D gene is TRBD2 (6 bases). The germline gives CDR1 SNHLY, CDR2 FYNNEI. The CDR3 runs 15 residues. V lost 2 bases to trimming and J lost 2 bases, with 13 bases between them. The CDR3 DNA reads TGTGCCAGCAGTGAATTCTTTAGCGGAACCTACGAGCAGTACTTC. The encoded protein is CASSEFFSGTYEQYF.

This chain uses TRBV6-5 with TRBJ1-2; D is unclear. Germline assignment: CDR1 MNHEY and CDR2 SVGAGI. Trimming removed 8 bases from V and 5 bases from J, with 12 bases in between. The CDR3 is 12 amino acids. The CDR3 loop reads CASGPSLYGYTF. Written as DNA, the CDR3 is TGTGCCAGCGGGCCTTCGTTATATGGCTACACCTTC.

The rearrangement joins TRBV7-2 to TRBJ1-1; 8 bases line up with TRBD1. The germline V gene encodes CDR1 SGHTA and CDR2 FQGNSA. Trimming at V came to 5 bases and at J to 8 bases, leaving 10 bases not matched to a gene. This CDR3 has 14 amino acids. As DNA, the CDR3 is TGTGCCAGCAGCCCGGTTCAGGGGGCGGTCGAAGCTTTCTTT. It yields the protein CASSPVQGAVEAFF. The full variable domain, with the rest looked up from reference TRBV7-2 and TRBJ1-1, is GAGVSQSPSNKVTEKGKDVELRCDPISGHTALYWYRQSLGQGLEFLIYFQGNSAPDKSGLPSDRFSAERTGGSVSTLTIQRTQQEDSAVYLCASSPVQGAVEAFFGQGTRLTVV.

V gene TRBV24-1 combines with J gene TRBJ1-1, with 7 bases aligning to TRBD1. The CDR3 sequence is 15 residues long. The V segment lost 3 bases and the J segment 4 bases; nucleotides outside the gene matches: 7. Germline V gene lookup returns CDR1 KGHDR and CDR2 SFDVKD. CDR3 coding DNA: TGTGCCACCAGTGATGGGGCAGGGGGAGGCACTGAAGCTTTCTTT. The encoded protein is CATSDGAGGGTEAFF.

This chain uses TRBV24-1 with TRBJ1-2, with D perhaps matching TRBD1 (6 bases). The germline V gene has CDR1 KGHDR and CDR2 SFDVKD. Trimming cost V 1 base and J 8 bases, with 13 bases left between them. This CDR3 spans 14 amino acids. The CDR3 nucleotides read TGTGCCACCAGTGATTTTACAGGGAATGAAGGCTACACCTTC. Translated: CATSDFTGNEGYTF.

The chain combines TRBV27 with TRBJ2-7; the match to TRBD2 covers 8 bases. V shed 3 bases, J shed 2 bases, and the junction held 6 bases outside the gene matches. Germline V gene data show CDR1 as MNHEY and CDR2 as SMNVEV (reference sequence). CDR3 length: 15 amino acids. The CDR3 here is CASSFPSGSAYEQYF. CDR3 nucleotides: TGTGCCAGCAGTTTTCCCAGCGGGAGCGCCTACGAGCAGTACTTC.

This chain uses TRBV7-9 with TRBJ2-3; 12 bases fit TRBD2. The CDR3 is made up of 18 amino acids. Germline loops: CDR1 SEHNR, CDR2 FQNEAQ (reference sequence). The junction had 13 bases not matched to a gene; V was cut back by 5 bases and J by 4 bases. The CDR3 here is CASSRRRLAGAVADTQYF. As DNA, the CDR3 is TGTGCCAGCAGCCGTCGTAGACTAGCGGGAGCGGTGGCAGATACGCAGTATTTT.

The J gene is TRBJ1-5, the V gene TRBV28, with TRBD1 matching over 7 bases. The germline V gene has CDR1 MDHEN and CDR2 SYDVKM. The CDR3 totals 16 residues. J lost 5 bases, V lost 7 bases, and 14 bases had no gene match. For the CDR3, the DNA is TGTGCCAGCACCTCGGACAGGCGAAGGGGGTATCAGCCCCAGCATTTT. Its protein product is CASTSDRRRGYQPQHF.

Only one count was recorded for this clone. The chain recombines TRBV28 with TRBJ2-5; 9 nucleotides line up with TRBD1. From germline, CDR1 is MDHEN and CDR2 SYDVKM. The CDR3 runs 16 residues. V gave up 6 bases and J gave up 3 bases; unmatched junction bases: 11. The CDR3 nucleotides are TGTGCCAGCAGCCTCGCCGGGACAGGGATGAAAGAGACCCAGTACTTC. As protein: CASSLAGTGMKETQYF.

The chain has TRBV5-4 and TRBJ2-2; perhaps TRBD2 as D (5 bases). Germline V gene lookup returns CDR1 SGHNT and CDR2 YYREEE (reference sequence). The CDR3 loop spans 19 amino acids. Deletions cut 4 bases from V and 1 base from J, with 23 bases between. CDR3 sequence: CASSPGRWQRSRNTGELFF. Here the CDR3 DNA reads TGTGCCAGCAGCCCGGGAAGGTGGCAGCGTTCAAGGAACACCGGGGAGCTGTTTTTT.

The chain is built from TRBV3-1 (or the pseudogene TRBV3-2) and TRBJ2-7; 10 bases are shared with TRBD2. With V trimmed by 6 bases and J by 1 base, 6 bases remained unmatched. Germline V gene lookup returns CDR1 LGHDT and CDR2 YNNKEL (reference sequence). The CDR3 sequence is 15 residues long. The CDR3 coding sequence is TGTGCCAGCAGACGAGCGGGAGGGCCTTCCTACGAGCAGTACTTC. Translating it yields CASRRAGGPSYEQYF.

This clone appeared once. One end of the junction does not line up with germline, which may come from a read error. The V and J genes are TRBV5-1 and TRBJ2-2, with D possibly TRBD2 on 7 matching bases. The germline CDR1 and CDR2 sequences are SGHRS and YFSETQ. The CDR3 loop spans 16 amino acids. CDR3: CARSRGGQGQGGELFF. CDR3 DNA: TGCGCCCGCAGCCGCGGGGGCCAGGGGCAGGGCGGGGAGCTGTTTTTT.

This clone was observed a handful of times. The CDR3 region is CASSQGTLNEQYF. As DNA, the CDR3 is TGCGCCAGCAGCCAAGGGACACTGAACGAGCAGTACTTC. The chain is built from TRBV4-1 and TRBJ2-7; a possible D gene is TRBD1 (5 bases). CDR1 is MGHRA and CDR2 is YSYEKL in the germline V gene. Trimming removed 1 base at V and 5 bases at J, with 9 bases between. The CDR3 has 13 amino acids.

CDR3 DNA: TGTGCCAGCTCACCAGGGACAGGGGACACTGAAGCTTTCTTT. As protein: CASSPGTGDTEAFF. The rearrangement links TRBV18 to TRBJ1-1; 10 bases align to TRBD1. Germline CDR1 reads KGHSH; CDR2 reads LQKENI. Trimming cost V 2 bases and J 3 bases; bases outside gene matches: 0. This CDR3 spans 14 amino acids.

V usage is TRBV7-9 and J usage is TRBJ2-7, with 13 nucleotides matching TRBD2. V was pared by 5 bases and J by 7 bases, with 11 bases of the junction left unmatched. The CDR3 totals 16 residues. The germline V gene has CDR1 SEHNR and CDR2 FQNEAQ (reference sequence). CDR3 loop: CASSPGTSGAFLEQYF. The CDR3 DNA reads as TGTGCCAGCAGCCCCGGGACTAGCGGGGCCTTCTTGGAGCAGTACTTC.

The chain combines TRBV6-5 with TRBJ1-1; D remains unclear. Germline CDR1 is MNHEY and CDR2 is SVGAGI. The V end lost 0 bases, the J end lost 1 base, and 9 bases lay between the germline ends. The CDR3 sequence is 15 residues long. The CDR3 sequence: CASSYSMNTNTEAFF. The DNA for the CDR3 is TGTGCCAGCAGTTACTCGATGAACACGAACACTGAAGCTTTCTTT.

This clone was seen once. The V gene is TRBV30, the J gene TRBJ2-2; perhaps D is TRBD1 or TRBD2 (5 bases each). V was trimmed by 1 base and J by 7 bases, leaving 16 bases between them. CDR1 and CDR2 from the germline V gene are GTSNPN and SVGIG (reference sequence). This CDR3 comprises 15 residues. DNA for the CDR3: TGTGCCTGGAGTGAAGCAGGGACGTTGGGCGGGGAGCTGTTTTTT. It specifies CAWSEAGTLGGELFF.

The chain links TRBV5-1 to TRBJ2-5; TRBD1 matches 9 bases. Germline V gene lookup returns CDR1 SGHRS and CDR2 YFSETQ. V lost 3 bases to trimming and J lost 0 bases; unmatched junction nucleotides: 3. This CDR3 is 15 amino acids long. For the CDR3, the DNA is TGCGCCAGCAGCTGGGGGACAGGGTACCAAGAGACCCAGTACTTC. This gives the protein CASSWGTGYQETQYF.

This rearrangement joins TRBV6-2 or TRBV6-3 to TRBJ1-1; D perhaps matches TRBD1 (5 bases). Deletions cut 0 bases from V and 11 bases from J, with 22 bases between. Germline assignment: CDR1 MNHEY and CDR2 SVGEGT. The CDR3 loop spans 16 amino acids. The CDR3 reads CASSYSGAQQSWGAFF. The CDR3 DNA sequence: TGTGCCAGCAGTTACTCGGGCGCGCAGCAGTCATGGGGGGCTTTCTTT.